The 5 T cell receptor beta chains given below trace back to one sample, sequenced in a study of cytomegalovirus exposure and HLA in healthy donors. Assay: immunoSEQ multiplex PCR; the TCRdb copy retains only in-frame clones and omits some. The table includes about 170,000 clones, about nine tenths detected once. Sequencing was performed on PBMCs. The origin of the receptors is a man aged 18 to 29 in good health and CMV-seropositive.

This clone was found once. CDR3 loop: CASSISIRGNEKLFF. CDR3 DNA sequence: TGTGCCAGTAGTATCAGCATTCGGGGTAATGAAAAACTGTTTTTT. The chain combines TRBV19 with TRBJ1-4; D not resolved. The CDR3 sequence is 15 residues long. From germline, CDR1 is LNHDA and CDR2 SQIVND (reference sequence). Trimming cost V 3 bases and J 4 bases, with 12 bases left between them.

The DNA for the CDR3 is TGTGCCAGTAGTGCCTCAGGGGAGACCCAGTACTTC. Translating it yields CASSASGETQYF. V is TRBV19 and J is TRBJ2-5; D perhaps matches TRBD1 (5 bases). Germline CDR1 is LNHDA and CDR2 is SQIVND (reference sequence). The CDR3 spans 12 residues. Trimming removed 5 bases at V and 5 bases at J, with 9 bases between.

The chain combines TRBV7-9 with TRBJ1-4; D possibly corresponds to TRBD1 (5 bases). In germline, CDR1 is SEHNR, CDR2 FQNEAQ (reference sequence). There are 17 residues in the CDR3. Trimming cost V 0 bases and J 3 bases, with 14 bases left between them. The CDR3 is CASSLAGQGTANEKLFF. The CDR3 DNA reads TGTGCCAGCAGCTTAGCCGGGCAGGGCACGGCTAATGAAAAACTGTTTTTT.

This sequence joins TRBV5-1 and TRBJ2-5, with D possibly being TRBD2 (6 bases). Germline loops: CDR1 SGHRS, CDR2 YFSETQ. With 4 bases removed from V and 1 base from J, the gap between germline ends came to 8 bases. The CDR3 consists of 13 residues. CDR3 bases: TGCGCCAGCAGCAGGACTATCCAAGAGACCCAGTACTTC. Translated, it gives CASSRTIQETQYF.

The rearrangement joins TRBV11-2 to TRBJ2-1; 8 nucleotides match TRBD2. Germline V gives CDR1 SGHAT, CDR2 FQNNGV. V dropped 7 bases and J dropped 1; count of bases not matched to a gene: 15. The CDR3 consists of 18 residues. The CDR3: CASTASGGVAGSYNEQFF. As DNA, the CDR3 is TGTGCCAGCACCGCTAGTGGGGGGGTAGCGGGGTCCTACAATGAGCAGTTCTTC.